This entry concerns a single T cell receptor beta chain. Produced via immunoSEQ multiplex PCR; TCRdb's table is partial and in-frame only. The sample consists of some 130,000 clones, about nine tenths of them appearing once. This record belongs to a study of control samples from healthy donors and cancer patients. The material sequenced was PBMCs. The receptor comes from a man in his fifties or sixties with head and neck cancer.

The CDR3 region has the DNA TGTGCCTGGAGTGTGAGGCGGAGACGAGGCGAGCAGTACTTC. It yields the protein CAWSVRRRRGEQYF. This chain uses TRBV30 with TRBJ2-7, with D hard to call. CDR1 and CDR2 (germline): GTSNPN, SVGIG (reference sequence). The CDR3 is made up of 14 amino acids. V lost 0 bases and J lost 6, with 15 bases in between.